The rows below give T cell receptor beta chains drawn from one sample of a study of CD8+CD57+ T cells in acquired aplastic anemia. TCRdb itself ran the reads through MiXCR, one entry per CDR3 protein. The sample carries roughly 290,000 distinct CDR3 sequences, approximately 57% recorded once. Sequencing was carried out using sorted CD4+, CD8+, or CD8+CD57+ T cells (not recorded which) from PBMCs. The origin of the receptors is a human donor with aplastic anemia. Each CDR3 is given with its conserved first and last residue. The D gene is left open where the match is weak. Rows may omit the clone size; those that give it use once, few, many or a size class.

d_call,j_call,clone_size,v_call,cdr3_nt,cdr3_aa
-,TRBJ2-1,once,TRBV19,TGTGCCAGTAGTATAGGTTGGGGTGGGAATGAGCAGTTCTTC,CASSIGWGGNEQFF
-,TRBJ1-1,-,TRBV7-9,TGTGCCAGCAGCTTCATACAGGGTGCTGAAGCTTTCTTT,CASSFIQGAEAFF
TRBD2,TRBJ2-1,-,TRBV24-1,TGTGCCACCAGTGATTTGACTCCAAACGGGGGGAATAATGAGCGGTTCTTC,CATSDLTPNGGNNERFF
-,TRBJ2-1,once,TRBV2,TGTGCCAGCAACGAGGGTAGCAATGAGCAGTTCTTC,CASNEGSNEQFF
-,TRBJ1-1,-,TRBV5-1,TGCGCCAGCAGCACGGGGACGGGGGGTTTTGAAGCTTTCTTT,CASSTGTGGFEAFF
-,TRBJ2-7,-,TRBV7-6,TGTGCCAGCAGCTTAAATCTGGGGGAGCAGTACTTC,CASSLNLGEQYF
TRBD1,TRBJ1-6,-,TRBV19,TGTGCCAGTAAGGGGGACAGGGACAATTCACCCCTCCACTTT,CASKGDRDNSPLHF
-,TRBJ1-5,-,TRBV24-1,TGTGCCACACCCGCAGGGGGCAATCAGCCCCAGCATTTT,CATPAGGNQPQHF
-,TRBJ1-6,-,TRBV14,TGTGCCAGCAGCCAAGATGACGTTTCACCCCTCCACTTT,CASSQDDVSPLHF
-,TRBJ1-4,-,TRBV20-1,TGCAGTGCTAGCGCCGCGGGAGGTGGAAAACTGTTTTTT,CSASAAGGGKLFF
TRBD1,TRBJ2-3,many,TRBV7-9,TGTGCCAGCAGCTTATGGGGACCGGGACAGGGTAAAGATACGCAGTATTTT,CASSLWGPGQGKDTQYF